These T cell receptor beta chains were read from a single sample in a study of T cells in localized non-small cell lung cancer. Clones were read by immunoSEQ multiplex PCR, and TCRdb kept only the in-frame ones, dropping some. Of tens of thousands of clones in the sample, approximately 89% were seen once. Here the sequenced sample was peripheral blood, taken before any cancer treatment. The receptors here all came from a man aged 35-75 years with stage I lung adenocarcinoma. CDR3s include the opening cysteine and the closing phenylalanine or tryptophan. A D gene is named only where the DNA matches it firmly. The listing skips clone size in some rows; elsewhere it reads once, few, many or a size class.

TRBJ1-4	-	TRBV6-1	-	TGTGCCTGCGGGTCGGGGGGCCTGAATGAAAAACTGTTTTTT	CACGSGGLNEKLFF
TRBJ1-1	TRBD1	TRBV7-6	-	TGTGCCAGCAGCCCTCGACAGGGGGCAGGTGGGACTGAAGCTTTCTTT	CASSPRQGAGGTEAFF
TRBJ2-2	-	TRBV27	-	TGTGCCAGCAGTCCAGCGAACACCGGGGAGCTGTTTTTT	CASSPANTGELFF
TRBJ1-5	TRBD1	TRBV7-8	-	TGTGCCAGCAGCTTGGGACAGATTTTCAATCAGCCCCAGCATTTT	CASSLGQIFNQPQHF
TRBJ2-7	-	TRBV11-2	-	TGTGCCAGCAGCTTAGGGGGACTCTACGAGCAGTACTTC	CASSLGGLYEQYF
TRBJ2-7	TRBD1	TRBV28	-	TGTGCCAGCAGTTCTCGGACAGGGACCTACGAGCAGTACTTC	CASSSRTGTYEQYF
TRBJ2-1	-	TRBV14	-	TGTGCCAGCAGCCATCCTCCGGACTCCTCCTACAATGAGCAGTTCTTC	CASSHPPDSSYNEQFF
TRBJ2-7	-	TRBV7-3	-	TGTGCCAGCAGCTTAGAGGTGATAGGGCCAGGGGAGCAGTACTTC	CASSLEVIGPGEQYF
TRBJ2-7	-	TRBV27	-	TGTGCCAGCAGTTTATCGAACCGGGCCCCGTGGGGCGAGCAGTACTTC	CASSLSNRAPWGEQYF
TRBJ1-2	-	TRBV6-1	few	TGTGCCAGCAGTGAAGCGTACGGAACTACCCGAAACTATGGCTACACCTTC	CASSEAYGTTRNYGYTF
TRBJ2-3	TRBD1	TRBV30	-	TGTGCCTGGAGTCCCCCGGGACAGGCCCTTTTCACAGATACGCAGTATTTT	CAWSPPGQALFTDTQYF
TRBJ2-7	-	TRBV29-1	-	TGCAGCGCCAGGACCCACTCCTACGAGCAGTACTTC	CSARTHSYEQYF
TRBJ2-2	-	TRBV11-3	once	TGTGCCAGCAGCTTATATACCCTTGACACCGGGGAGCTGTTTTTT	CASSLYTLDTGELFF
TRBJ1-2	-	TRBV2	-	TGTGCCAGCAGTGAAGAGGGAACGGGGATCTATGGCTACACCTTC	CASSEEGTGIYGYTF
TRBJ2-7	TRBD2	TRBV7-6	-	TGTGCCAGCAGCTTAGGACCGGCTAGCGGGAGAGACGAGCAGTACTTC	CASSLGPASGRDEQYF
TRBJ2-1	TRBD2	TRBV11-2	-	TGTGCCAGCAGCTTAGTTAAAAGCGGGATAGCACTTAACAATGAGCAGTTCTTC	CASSLVKSGIALNNEQFF
TRBJ1-2	-	TRBV25-1	-	TGTGCCAGCAGTGGGGGGGAGAACTATGGCTACACCTTC	CASSGGENYGYTF
TRBJ1-5	TRBD1	TRBV7-2	-	TGTGCCAGCAGCCTAAGGACAGGACCGTTTCATGGTCAGCCCCAGCATTTT	CASSLRTGPFHGQPQHF
TRBJ2-7	-	TRBV11-1	-	TGTGCCAGCAGGAGCCCAGGGAGCTCCTACGAGCAGTACTTC	CASRSPGSSYEQYF
TRBJ1-2	-	TRBV5-1	-	TGCGCCAGCAGCGAGGACGGATGGGGCGGCTACACCTTC	CASSEDGWGGYTF
TRBJ2-1	-	TRBV2	-	TGTGCCAGCAGTGATCCGTCGGACTACAATGAGCAGTTCTTC	CASSDPSDYNEQFF
TRBJ1-3	TRBD1	TRBV7-9	-	TGTGCCAGCAGCTTACCGGACAGGCCTGGAAACACCATATATTTT	CASSLPDRPGNTIYF
TRBJ2-1	TRBD2	TRBV7-8	-	TGTGCCAGCAGCTTCCGGACTAGCGGGATCCACAATGAGCAGTTCTTC	CASSFRTSGIHNEQFF
TRBJ2-1	-	TRBV19	-	TGTGCCAGTAGTATAGTTTACGGCTCCAATGAGCAGTTCTTC	CASSIVYGSNEQFF
TRBJ2-1	TRBD1	TRBV20-1	-	TGCAGTGCCAAAACAGGGGCTGGGCAGTTCTTC	CSAKTGAGQFF
TRBJ2-1	TRBD2	TRBV5-4	-	TGTGCCAGCAGCCGGGGGGAGAGCTCCTACAATGAGCAGTTCTTC	CASSRGESSYNEQFF
TRBJ1-4	-	TRBV4-2	-	TGTGCCAGCAGCCAAGAATTGTCATTGCATGAAAAACTGTTTTTT	CASSQELSLHEKLFF
TRBJ2-7	-	TRBV30	-	TGTGCCTGGAGTGTACTGGGCGAGAGATTCTACGAGCAGTACTTC	CAWSVLGERFYEQYF
TRBJ2-5	TRBD2	TRBV11-3	-	TGTGCCAGCAGCTTAGATCTCTTTCCACTAGCGGGGGAAGAGACCCAGTACTTC	CASSLDLFPLAGEETQYF
TRBJ2-2	TRBD1	TRBV7-7	medium-sized	TGTGCTAGCACGACAGGGGCCGGGGAGCTGTTTTTT	CASTTGAGELFF
TRBJ1-2	TRBD1	TRBV2	-	TGTGCCAGCAGAGGGACAGGGGACTGGGGGGGCTACACCTTC	CASRGTGDWGGYTF
TRBJ1-2	TRBD1	TRBV5-1	-	TGCGCCAGCAGTTTGAACTTCCCGGGACAGACCTATGGCTACACCTTC	CASSLNFPGQTYGYTF
TRBJ2-3	-	TRBV19	-	TGTGCCAGTAGTATGGTCGGCTATACGCAGTATTTT	CASSMVGYTQYF
TRBJ2-7	-	TRBV6-1	-	TGTGCCAGCAGTTTGCAGGACCTCTACGAGCAGTACTTC	CASSLQDLYEQYF
TRBJ2-3	TRBD1	TRBV18	-	TGTGCCAGCTCACCAACCCGGACAGGTTTCACAGATACGCAGTATTTT	CASSPTRTGFTDTQYF
TRBJ2-7	TRBD1	TRBV5-1	-	TGCGCCAGCAGCTGGGAGGCCGGGACAGGGTTCTACGAGCAGTACTTC	CASSWEAGTGFYEQYF
TRBJ2-1	TRBD1	TRBV6-5	once	TGTGCCAGCAGTTACGTGGGACAGGGGTCGGGCAATGAGCAGTTCTTC	CASSYVGQGSGNEQFF
TRBJ2-5	TRBD1	TRBV19	-	TGTGCCAGTAGTATGACCGGGACAGGACCAGAGACCCAGTACTTC	CASSMTGTGPETQYF
TRBJ2-1	-	TRBV6-5	-	TGTGCCAGCAGTACACCGGGACCCTGGGACAATGAGCAGTTCTTC	CASSTPGPWDNEQFF
TRBJ2-7	-	TRBV6-5	-	TGTGCCAGCAGTTACGGCAGGGGATACGAGCAGTACTTC	CASSYGRGYEQYF
TRBJ2-1	TRBD2	TRBV27	-	TGTGCCAGCAATAACGGGGGGTCCTACAATGAGCAGTTCTTC	CASNNGGSYNEQFF
TRBJ1-4	TRBD1	TRBV7-8	-	TGTGCCAGCAGCAGGGACAGGGGGGGGTCTGAAAAACTGTTTTTT	CASSRDRGGSEKLFF